The T cell receptor beta chain under discussion was sequenced for a study of CD8 T cells in Susac syndrome. Random-hexamer reverse transcription was applied to roughly 0.5 to 1 ug RNA. One entry per CDR3 protein, called by TCRdb with MiXCR from the immunoSEQ multiplex PCR reads. The sample records fewer than 150,000 distinct CDR3 sequences, 94% being singletons. Germline values: CDR1 SGDLS, CDR2 YYNGEE. The CDR3 runs 15 residues. Deletions cut 0 bases from V and 3 bases from J, with 12 bases between. Input material: CD8+ T cells from PBMCs. J is TRBJ2-5 and V is TRBV9; D is ambiguous. This sequence originates from a human donor in good health. The CDR3, as DNA: TGTGCCAGCAGCGTAGCTGGTAACTGGGAAGAGACCCAGTACTTC. Encoded protein: CASSVAGNWEETQYF.